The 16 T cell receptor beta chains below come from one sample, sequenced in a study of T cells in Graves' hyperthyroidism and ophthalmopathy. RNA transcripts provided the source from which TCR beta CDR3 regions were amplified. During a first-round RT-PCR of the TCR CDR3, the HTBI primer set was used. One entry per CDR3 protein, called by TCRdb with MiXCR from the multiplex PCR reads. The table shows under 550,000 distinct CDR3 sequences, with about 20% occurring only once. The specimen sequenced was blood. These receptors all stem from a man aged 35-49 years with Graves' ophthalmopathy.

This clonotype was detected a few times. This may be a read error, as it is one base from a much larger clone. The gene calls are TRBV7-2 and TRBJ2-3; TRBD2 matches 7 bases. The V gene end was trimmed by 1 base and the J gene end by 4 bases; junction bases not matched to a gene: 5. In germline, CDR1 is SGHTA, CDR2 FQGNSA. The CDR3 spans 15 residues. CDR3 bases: TGTGCCAGCAGCTTAGGCGGGAGTGGGGCAGATACGCAGTATTTT. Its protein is CASSLGGSGADTQYF.

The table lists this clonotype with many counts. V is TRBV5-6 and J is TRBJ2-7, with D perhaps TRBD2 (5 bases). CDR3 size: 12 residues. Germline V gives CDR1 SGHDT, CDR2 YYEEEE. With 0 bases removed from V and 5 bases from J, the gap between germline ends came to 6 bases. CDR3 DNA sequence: TGTGCCAGCAGCTTGGTGGGAGACGAGCAGTACTTC. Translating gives CASSLVGDEQYF.

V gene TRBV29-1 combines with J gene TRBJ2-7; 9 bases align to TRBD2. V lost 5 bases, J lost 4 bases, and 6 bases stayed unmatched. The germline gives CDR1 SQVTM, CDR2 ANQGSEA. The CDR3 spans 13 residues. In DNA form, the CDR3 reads TGCAGCGTTTCTGGGACTAGCAGATACGAGCAGTACTTC. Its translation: CSVSGTSRYEQYF.

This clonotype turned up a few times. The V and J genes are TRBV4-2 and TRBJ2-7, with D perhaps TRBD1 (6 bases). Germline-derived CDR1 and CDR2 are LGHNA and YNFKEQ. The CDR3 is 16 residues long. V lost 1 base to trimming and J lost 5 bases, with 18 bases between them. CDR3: CASSQGINRASDEQYF. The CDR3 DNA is TGTGCCAGCAGCCAAGGCATAAACAGGGCTTCCGACGAGCAGTACTTC.

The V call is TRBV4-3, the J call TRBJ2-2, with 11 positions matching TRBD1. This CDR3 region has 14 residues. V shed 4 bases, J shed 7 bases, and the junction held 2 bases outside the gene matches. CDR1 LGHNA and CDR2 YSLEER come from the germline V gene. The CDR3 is CASSRTGGVGELFF. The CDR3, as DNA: TGCGCCAGCAGCCGGACAGGGGGCGTCGGGGAGCTGTTTTTT.

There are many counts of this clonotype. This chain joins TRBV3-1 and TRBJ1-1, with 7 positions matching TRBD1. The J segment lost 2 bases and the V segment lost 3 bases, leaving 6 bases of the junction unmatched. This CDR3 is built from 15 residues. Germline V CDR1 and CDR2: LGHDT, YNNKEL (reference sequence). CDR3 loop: CASSQIRGVNTEAFF. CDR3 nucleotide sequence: TGTGCCAGCAGCCAGATCAGGGGGGTTAACACTGAAGCTTTCTTT.

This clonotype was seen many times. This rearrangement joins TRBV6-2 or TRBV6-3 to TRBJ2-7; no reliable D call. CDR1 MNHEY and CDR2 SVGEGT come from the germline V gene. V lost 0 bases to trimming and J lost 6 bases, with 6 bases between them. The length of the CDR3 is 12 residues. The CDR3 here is CASSYSWVEQYF. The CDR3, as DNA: TGTGCCAGCAGTTACTCGTGGGTCGAGCAGTACTTC.

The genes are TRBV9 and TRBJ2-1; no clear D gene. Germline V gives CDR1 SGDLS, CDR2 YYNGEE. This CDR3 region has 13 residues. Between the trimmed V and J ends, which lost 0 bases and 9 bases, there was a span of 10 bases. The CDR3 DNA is TGTGCCAGCAGCGTAGCCCCTTTGAGTGAGCAGTTCTTC. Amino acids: CASSVAPLSEQFF.

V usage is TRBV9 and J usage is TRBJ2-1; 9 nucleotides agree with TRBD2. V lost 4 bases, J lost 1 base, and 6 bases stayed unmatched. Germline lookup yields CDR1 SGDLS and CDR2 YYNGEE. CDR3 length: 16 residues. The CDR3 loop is CASSPPSGASYNEQFF. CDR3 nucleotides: TGTGCCAGCAGCCCACCTAGCGGGGCATCCTACAATGAGCAGTTCTTC. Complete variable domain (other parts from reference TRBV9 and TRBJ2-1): DSGVTQTPKHLITATGQRVTLRCSPRSGDLSVYWYQQSLDQGLQFLIQYYNGEERAKGNILERFSAQQFPDLHSELNLSSLELGDSALYFCASSPPSGASYNEQFFGPGTRLTVL.

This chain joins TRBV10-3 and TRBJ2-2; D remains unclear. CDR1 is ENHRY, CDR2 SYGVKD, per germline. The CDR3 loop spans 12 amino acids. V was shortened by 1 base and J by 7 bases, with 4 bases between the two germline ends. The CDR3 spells CAISEFNGELFF. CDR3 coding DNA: TGTGCCATCAGTGAGTTTAACGGGGAGCTGTTTTTT.

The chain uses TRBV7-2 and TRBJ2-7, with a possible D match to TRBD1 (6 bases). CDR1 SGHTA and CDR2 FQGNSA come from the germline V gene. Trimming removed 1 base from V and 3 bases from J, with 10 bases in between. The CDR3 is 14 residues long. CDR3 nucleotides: TGTGCCAGCAGCTTAGATGCAGGGGTCTACGAGCAGTACTTC. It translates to CASSLDAGVYEQYF.

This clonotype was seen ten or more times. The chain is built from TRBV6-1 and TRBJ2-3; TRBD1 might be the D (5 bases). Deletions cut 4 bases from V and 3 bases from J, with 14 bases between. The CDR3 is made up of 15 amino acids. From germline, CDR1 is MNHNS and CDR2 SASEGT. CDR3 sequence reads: CASSVPVHRTDTQYF. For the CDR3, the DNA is TGTGCCAGCAGTGTTCCGGTCCACAGGACAGATACGCAGTATTTT.

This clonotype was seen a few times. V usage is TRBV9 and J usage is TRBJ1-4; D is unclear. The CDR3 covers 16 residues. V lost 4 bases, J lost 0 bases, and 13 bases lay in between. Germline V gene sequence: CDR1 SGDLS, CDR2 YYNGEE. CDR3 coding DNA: TGTGCCAGCAGCATATCAGACCGCCCAACTAATGAAAAACTGTTTTTT. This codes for CASSISDRPTNEKLFF.

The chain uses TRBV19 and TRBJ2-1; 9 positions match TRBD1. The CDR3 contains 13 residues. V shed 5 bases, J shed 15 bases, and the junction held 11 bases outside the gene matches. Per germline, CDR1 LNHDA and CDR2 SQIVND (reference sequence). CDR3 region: CASSVQGALSPFF. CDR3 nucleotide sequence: TGTGCCAGTAGTGTACAGGGGGCGCTTAGCCCGTTCTTC.

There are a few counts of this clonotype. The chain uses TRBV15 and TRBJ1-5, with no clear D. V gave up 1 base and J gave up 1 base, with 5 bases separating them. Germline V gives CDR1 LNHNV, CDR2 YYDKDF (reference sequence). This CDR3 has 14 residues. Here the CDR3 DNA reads TGTGCCACCAGCAGAGCAGACAGCAATCAGCCCCAGCATTTT. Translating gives CATSRADSNQPQHF.

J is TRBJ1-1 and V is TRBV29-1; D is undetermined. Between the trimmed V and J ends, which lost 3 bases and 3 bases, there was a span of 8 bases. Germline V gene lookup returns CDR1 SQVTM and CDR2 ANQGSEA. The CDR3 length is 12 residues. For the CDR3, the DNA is TGCAGCGTTGATACGGTGGACACTGAAGCTTTCTTT. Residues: CSVDTVDTEAFF.